This TCR beta chain was captured by sequencing in a study of blood T cell repertoires in COVID-19. This clone was recorded once. CDR1 and CDR2 (germline): SGHAT, FQDESV (reference sequence). This CDR3 spans 16 amino acids. The V and J ends lost 3 bases and 0 bases, in that order; junction bases with no gene match: 3. Here immunoSEQ multiplex PCR was the method, and the copy in TCRdb shows in-frame clones only, minus some. Of 250,000 or so clones listed, about 82% are singletons. The chain carries TRBV11-1 and TRBJ2-1; 9 bases align to TRBD2. This receptor was taken from a man older than 75 with acute or convalescent COVID-19. The sequenced sample was peripheral blood. The CDR3 nucleotides are TGTGCCAGCAGCTTCGGACTAGCGACCTCCTACAATGAGCAGTTCTTC. Translating it yields CASSFGLATSYNEQFF.